This is a list of T cell receptor beta chains from one sample in a study of T cells expressing NK-cell markers. TCRdb re-called the 5' RACE reads; one entry per CDR3 protein, DNA not given. This table lists a few hundred thousand distinct CDR3 sequences. Material: blood T cells: a sorted CD56 or NKG2C T cell subset, CD4+ or CD8+ T cells, or bulk PBMC T cells (not recorded which). The source is a man aged 18-30 years in good health. The CDR3 runs from the conserved cysteine through the conserved F or W.

j_gene | v_gene | CDR3aa
TRBJ2-3 | TRBV12-3/TRBV12-4 | CASSLSQASTDTQYF
TRBJ1-4 | TRBV20-1 | CSARDRQGTNEKLFF
TRBJ2-1 | TRBV20-1 | CSARTFPGGPYNEQFF
TRBJ2-1 | TRBV4-1 | CASSLLAGVAYNEQFF
TRBJ2-3 | TRBV7-9 | CASSYWDSLLTDTQYF
TRBJ2-3 | TRBV4-3 | CASSQGFVSREVGTDTQYF
TRBJ2-7 | TRBV24-1 | CATAGIENTKQYF
TRBJ2-7 | TRBV6-1 | CASSPWSGRSHEQYF
TRBJ2-7 | TRBV9 | CASSVGFSYEQYF
TRBJ2-3 | TRBV20-1 | CSARDDSSSTDTQYF
TRBJ1-2 | TRBV4-2 | CASSQGDSFYGYTF
TRBJ2-3 | TRBV7-6 | CASSLEQGHTDTQYF
TRBJ2-7 | TRBV12-3/TRBV12-4 | CASGTSGYYEQYF
TRBJ2-1 | TRBV20-1 | CSAIGSSGPYNEQFF
TRBJ2-1 | TRBV29-1 | CSVDQGTSSYNEQFF
TRBJ2-7 | TRBV15 | CATSRPTSGSSYEQYF
TRBJ1-1 | TRBV7-2 | CASSEVLNTEAFF
TRBJ2-3 | TRBV7-9 | CASSLVTPQYF
TRBJ2-3 | TRBV20-1 | CSAGTSGADTQYF
TRBJ1-6 | TRBV12-3/TRBV12-4 | CASSLGRDRGPALHF
TRBJ1-1 | TRBV24-1 | CATSDGTGGATEAFF
TRBJ1-1 | TRBV12-3/TRBV12-4 | CASSAQRGLSVNTEAFF
TRBJ2-1 | TRBV29-1 | CSIGLESFSYNEQFF
TRBJ2-5 | TRBV10-3 | CAIQQGQGETQYF
TRBJ1-2 | TRBV6-1 | CASSDGTGGYGYTF
TRBJ2-1 | TRBV6-5 | CASSYTTGNEQFF
TRBJ2-7 | TRBV27 | CASSFSGQGLWEQYF
TRBJ2-1 | TRBV5-1 | CASSLGPPLRGGGGSSYNEQFF
TRBJ2-1 | TRBV6-5 | CASSFGGRRSYNEQFF